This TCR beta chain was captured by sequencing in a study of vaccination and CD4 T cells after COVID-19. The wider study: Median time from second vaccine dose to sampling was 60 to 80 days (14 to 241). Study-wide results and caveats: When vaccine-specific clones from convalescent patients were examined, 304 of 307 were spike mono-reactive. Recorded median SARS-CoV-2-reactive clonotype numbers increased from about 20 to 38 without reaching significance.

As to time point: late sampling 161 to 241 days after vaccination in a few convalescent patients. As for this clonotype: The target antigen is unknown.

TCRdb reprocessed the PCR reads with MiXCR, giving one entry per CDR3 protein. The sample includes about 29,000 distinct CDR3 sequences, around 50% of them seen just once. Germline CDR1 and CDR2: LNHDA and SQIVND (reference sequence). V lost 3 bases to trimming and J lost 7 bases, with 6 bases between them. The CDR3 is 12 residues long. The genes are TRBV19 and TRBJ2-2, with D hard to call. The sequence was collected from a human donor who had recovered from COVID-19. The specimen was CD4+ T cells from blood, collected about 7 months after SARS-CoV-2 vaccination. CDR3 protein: CASSIVHGELFF. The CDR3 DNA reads TGTGCCAGTAGTATTGTCCACGGGGAGCTGTTTTTT.